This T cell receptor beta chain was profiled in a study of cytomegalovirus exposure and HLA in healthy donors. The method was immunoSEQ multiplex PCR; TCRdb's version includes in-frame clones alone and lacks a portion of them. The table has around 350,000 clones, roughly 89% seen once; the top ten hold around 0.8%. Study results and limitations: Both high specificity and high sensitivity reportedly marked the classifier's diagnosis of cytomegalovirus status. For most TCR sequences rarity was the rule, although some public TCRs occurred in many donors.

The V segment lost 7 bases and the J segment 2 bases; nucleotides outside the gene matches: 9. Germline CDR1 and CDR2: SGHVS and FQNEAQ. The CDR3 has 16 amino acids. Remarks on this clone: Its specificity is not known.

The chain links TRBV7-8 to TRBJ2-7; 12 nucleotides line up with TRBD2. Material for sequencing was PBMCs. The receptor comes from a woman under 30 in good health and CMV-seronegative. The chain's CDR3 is CASTFLAGGRAYEQYF. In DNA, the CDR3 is TGTGCCAGCACCTTCCTAGCGGGGGGGCGCGCCTACGAGCAGTACTTC.